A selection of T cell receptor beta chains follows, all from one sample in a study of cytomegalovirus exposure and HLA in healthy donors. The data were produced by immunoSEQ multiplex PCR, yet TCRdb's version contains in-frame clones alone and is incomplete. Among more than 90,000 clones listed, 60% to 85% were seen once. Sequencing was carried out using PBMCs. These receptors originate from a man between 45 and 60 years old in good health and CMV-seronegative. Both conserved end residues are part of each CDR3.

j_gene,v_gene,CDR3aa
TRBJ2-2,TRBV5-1,CASSPQGAGTGELFF
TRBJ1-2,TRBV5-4,CASSVGQGLGGYTF
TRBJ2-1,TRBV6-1,CASSDWTGYEQFF
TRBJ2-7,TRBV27,CASSSTTAGNNEQYF
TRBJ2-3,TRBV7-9,CSSSLALGETDTQYF
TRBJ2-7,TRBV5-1,CASRVISGTNYEQYF
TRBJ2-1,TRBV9,CASSAAGGPSPNEQFF
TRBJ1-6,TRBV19,CASGDRGSPLHF
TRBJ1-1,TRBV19,CASSILRGTEAFF
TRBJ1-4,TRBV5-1,CASSLNPGEKLFF
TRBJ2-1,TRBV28,CASSDLRDIYNEQFF
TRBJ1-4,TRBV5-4,CASSLDRGVEKLFF